This is a list of T cell receptor beta chains from one sample in a study of cytomegalovirus exposure and HLA in healthy donors. Measured with immunoSEQ multiplex PCR; TCRdb has only the in-frame clones, and not every one. Of about 180,000 clones listed, 65% to 85% are singletons. The sequencing sample was made of PBMCs. The source is a girl under 18 in good health and CMV-seropositive. CDR3s include the opening cysteine and the closing phenylalanine or tryptophan. A D gene is named only where the DNA matches it firmly. The size field is filled for only some rows; it gives once, few, many or a size class.

clone_size cdr3_length j_call v_call d_call cdr3_nt cdr3_aa
. 14 TRBJ2-5 TRBV5-1 . TGCGCCAGCAGCTTGACCAGTCAGCGAGAGACCCAGTACTTC CASSLTSQRETQYF
few 15 TRBJ2-7 TRBV27 TRBD1 TGTGCCAGCAGTTTTTCGGACAGGGGGCGCCACGAGCAGTACTTC CASSFSDRGRHEQYF
. 13 TRBJ2-5 TRBV11-2 . TGTGCCAGCACCTTAGGACGGGGAGAGACCCAGTACTTC CASTLGRGETQYF
. 14 TRBJ2-7 TRBV15 TRBD1 TGTGCCACCAGCAGAGTAGCGACAGGGGACGAGCAGTACTTC CATSRVATGDEQYF
. 13 TRBJ2-1 TRBV7-9 . TGTGCCAGCAGCCCACAAAGGGGTAATGAGCAGTTCTTC CASSPQRGNEQFF
. 14 TRBJ1-1 TRBV4-1 . TGCGCCAGCAGCCAGCCCACGGGAAGGACTGAAGCTTTCTTT CASSQPTGRTEAFF
. 13 TRBJ1-5 TRBV19 . TGTGCCAGTAACCCAGGGCAGAATCAGCCCCAGCATTTT CASNPGQNQPQHF
. 15 TRBJ1-2 TRBV4-1 . TGCGCCAGCAGCCAGCGTTCAAGGGAGACCTATGGCTACACCTTC CASSQRSRETYGYTF
. 13 TRBJ2-7 TRBV5-6 . TGTGCCAGCAGCTTGGAGAAGTTCTACGAGCAGTACTTC CASSLEKFYEQYF
. 16 TRBJ2-7 TRBV11-2 TRBD1 TGTGCCAGCAGCTCACAGGGGGCCATTAGCTCCTACGAGCAGTACTTC CASSSQGAISSYEQYF
. 16 TRBJ2-6 TRBV7-9 . TGTGCCAGCAGCTTAACAGGGACCTCTGGGGCCAACGTCCTGACTTTC CASSLTGTSGANVLTF
. 16 TRBJ2-1 TRBV6-1 TRBD2 TGTGCCAGCAGTGACAGTACGGGAGGTCACTACAATGAGCAGTTCTTC CASSDSTGGHYNEQFF
. 11 TRBJ2-5 TRBV29-1 . TGCAGCGTTGAAGGGGGAGCGACCCAGTACTTC CSVEGGATQYF
. 15 TRBJ2-3 TRBV11-2 . TGTGCCAGCAGCTTAGCCTTCGTGTTCCCGGATACGCAGTATTTT CASSLAFVFPDTQYF
. 17 TRBJ2-1 TRBV2 TRBD1 TGTGCCAGCAGTGGGCGTAGGACAGGAACCACCTACAATGAGCAGTTCTTC CASSGRRTGTTYNEQFF
. 13 TRBJ1-1 TRBV6-1 TRBD1 TGTGCCAGCACTAAGGGGGCGACCACTGAAGCTTTCTTT CASTKGATTEAFF
few 15 TRBJ2-5 TRBV7-3 . TGTGCCAGCAGCCCACACTCGGGGAGATCGGGGACCCAGTACTTC CASSPHSGRSGTQYF